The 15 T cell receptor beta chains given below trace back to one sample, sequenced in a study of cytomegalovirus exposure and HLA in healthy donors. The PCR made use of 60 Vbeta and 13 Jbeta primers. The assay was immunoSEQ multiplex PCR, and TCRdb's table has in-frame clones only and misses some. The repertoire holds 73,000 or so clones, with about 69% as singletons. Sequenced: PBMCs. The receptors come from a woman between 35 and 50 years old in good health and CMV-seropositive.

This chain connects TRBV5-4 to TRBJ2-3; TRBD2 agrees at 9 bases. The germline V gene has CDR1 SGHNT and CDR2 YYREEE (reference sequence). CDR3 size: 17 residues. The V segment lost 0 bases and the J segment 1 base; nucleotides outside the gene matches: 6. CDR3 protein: CASSLVPAGGRTDTQYF. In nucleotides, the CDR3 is TGTGCCAGCAGCTTGGTTCCAGCGGGAGGCCGCACAGATACGCAGTATTTT.

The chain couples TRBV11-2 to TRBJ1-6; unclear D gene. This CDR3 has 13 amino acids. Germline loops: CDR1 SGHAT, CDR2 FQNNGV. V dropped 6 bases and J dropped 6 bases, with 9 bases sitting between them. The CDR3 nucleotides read TGTGCCAGCAGGTTTTCTATTAATTCACCCCTCCACTTT. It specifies CASRFSINSPLHF.

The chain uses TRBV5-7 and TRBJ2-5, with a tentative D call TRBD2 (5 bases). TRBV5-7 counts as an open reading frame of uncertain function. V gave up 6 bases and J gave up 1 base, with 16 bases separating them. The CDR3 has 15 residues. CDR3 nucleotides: TGTGCCAGCAACCTTGCCCCGGGGATCCAAGAGACCCAGTACTTC. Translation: CASNLAPGIQETQYF.

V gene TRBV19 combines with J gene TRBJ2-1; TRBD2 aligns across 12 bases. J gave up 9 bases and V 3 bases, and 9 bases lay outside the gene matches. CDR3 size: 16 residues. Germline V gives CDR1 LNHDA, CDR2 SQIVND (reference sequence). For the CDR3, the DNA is TGTGCCAGTAGTATTTCTCTAGCGGGAGGGGCTAGTGAGCAGTTCTTC. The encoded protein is CASSISLAGGASEQFF.

CDR3 nucleotide sequence: TGTGCCAGCAGTTCCCCGCGGGGGACAGGGGGACAAAAACTGTTTTTT. Amino acids: CASSSPRGTGGQKLFF. The V call is TRBV6-5, the J call TRBJ1-4; TRBD1 matches 11 bases. Losses at the gene ends were 4 bases for V and 9 bases for J; bases not matched to a gene: 10. Germline V gene sequence: CDR1 MNHEY, CDR2 SVGAGI. This CDR3 has 16 amino acids.

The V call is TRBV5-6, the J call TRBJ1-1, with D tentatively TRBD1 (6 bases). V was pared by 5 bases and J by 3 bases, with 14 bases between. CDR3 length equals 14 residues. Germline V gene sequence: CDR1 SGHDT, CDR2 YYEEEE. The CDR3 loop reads CASSFNREYTEAFF. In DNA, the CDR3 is TGTGCCAGCAGTTTCAACAGGGAGTACACTGAAGCTTTCTTT.

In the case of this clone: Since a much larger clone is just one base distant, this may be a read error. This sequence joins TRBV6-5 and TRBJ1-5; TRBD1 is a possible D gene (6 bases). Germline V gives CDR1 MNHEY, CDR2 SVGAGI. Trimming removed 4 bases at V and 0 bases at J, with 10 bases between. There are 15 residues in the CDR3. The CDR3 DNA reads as TGTGCCAGCAGTTGGACAGCCGATAGCAATCAGCCCCAGCATTTT. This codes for CASSWTADSNQPQHF.

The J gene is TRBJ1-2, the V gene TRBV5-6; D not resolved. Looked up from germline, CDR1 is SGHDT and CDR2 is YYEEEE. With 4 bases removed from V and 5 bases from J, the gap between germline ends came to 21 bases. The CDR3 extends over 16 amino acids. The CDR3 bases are TGTGCCAGCAGCCCCGAGGGCAGAGGCTTATTTTATGGCTACACCTTC. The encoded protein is CASSPEGRGLFYGYTF. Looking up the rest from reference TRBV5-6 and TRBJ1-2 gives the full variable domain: DAGVTQSPTHLIKTRGQQVTLRCSPKSGHDTVSWYQQALGQGPQFIFQYYEEEERQRGNFPDRFSGHQFPNYSSELNVNALLLGDSALYLCASSPEGRGLFYGYTFGSGTRLTVV.

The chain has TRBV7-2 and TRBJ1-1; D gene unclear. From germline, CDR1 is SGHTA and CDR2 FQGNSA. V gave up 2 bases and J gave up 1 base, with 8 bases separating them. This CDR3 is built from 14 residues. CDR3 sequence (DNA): TGTGCCAGCAGCTTAAATGCCGGGAACACTGAAGCTTTCTTT. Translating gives CASSLNAGNTEAFF.

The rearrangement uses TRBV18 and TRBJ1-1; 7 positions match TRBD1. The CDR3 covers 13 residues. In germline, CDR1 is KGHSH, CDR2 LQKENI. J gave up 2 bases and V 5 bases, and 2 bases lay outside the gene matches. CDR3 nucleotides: TGTGCCAGCTCAAGGGACAGAAACACTGAAGCTTTCTTT. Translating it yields CASSRDRNTEAFF.

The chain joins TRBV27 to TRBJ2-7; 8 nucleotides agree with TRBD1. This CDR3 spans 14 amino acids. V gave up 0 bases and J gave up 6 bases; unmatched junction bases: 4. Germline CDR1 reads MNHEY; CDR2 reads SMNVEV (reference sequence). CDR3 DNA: TGTGCCAGCAGTTTATCCGGGACAGGCCGCGAGCAGTACTTC. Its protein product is CASSLSGTGREQYF.

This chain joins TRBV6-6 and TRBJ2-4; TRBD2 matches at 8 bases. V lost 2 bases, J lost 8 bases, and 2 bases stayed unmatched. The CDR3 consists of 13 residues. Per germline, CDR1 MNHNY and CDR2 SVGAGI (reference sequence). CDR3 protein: CASSYPGGDIQYF. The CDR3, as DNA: TGTGCCAGCAGTTACCCGGGGGGGGACATTCAGTACTTC.

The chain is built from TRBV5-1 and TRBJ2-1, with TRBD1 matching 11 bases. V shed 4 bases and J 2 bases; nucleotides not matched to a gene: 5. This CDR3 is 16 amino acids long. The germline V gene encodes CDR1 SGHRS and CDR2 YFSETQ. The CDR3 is CASSPRTGGAYNEQFF. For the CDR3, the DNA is TGCGCCAGCAGCCCGAGGACAGGGGGCGCCTACAATGAGCAGTTCTTC.

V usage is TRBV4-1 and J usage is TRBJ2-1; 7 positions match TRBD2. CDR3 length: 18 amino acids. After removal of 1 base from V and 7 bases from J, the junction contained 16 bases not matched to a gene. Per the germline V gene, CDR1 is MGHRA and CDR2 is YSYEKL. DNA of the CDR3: TGCGCCAGCAGCCAAGCCCATGACGCGGCAGGGAGGGATAATGAGCAGTTCTTC. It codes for CASSQAHDAAGRDNEQFF.

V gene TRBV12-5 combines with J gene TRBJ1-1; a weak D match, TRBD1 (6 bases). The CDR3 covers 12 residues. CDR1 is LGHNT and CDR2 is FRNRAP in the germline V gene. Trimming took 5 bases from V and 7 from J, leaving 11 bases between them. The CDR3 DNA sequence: TGTGCTAGTGGTCAACGGACAGATGAAGCTTTCTTT. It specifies CASGQRTDEAFF.